What follows describes a single T cell receptor (beta chain). This sample is part of a study of T cell responses to AZD1222 COVID-19 vaccine. Trimming shortened V by 3 bases and J by 3 bases, and 8 bases separated the two germline ends. There are 14 residues in the CDR3. CDR1 is MNHEY and CDR2 is SMNVEV in the germline V gene (reference sequence). Measured with immunoSEQ multiplex PCR; TCRdb has only the in-frame clones, and not every one. The sample has about 190,000 clones; almost 95% are singletons. The origin of this receptor is an adult in good health. Sample: peripheral blood, taken on day 0 of AZD1222 vaccination. This chain joins TRBV27 and TRBJ1-4, with D unresolved. This CDR3 reads CASSFGLSNEKLFF. CDR3 DNA sequence: TGTGCCAGCAGTTTCGGGTTATCTAATGAAAAACTGTTTTTT. Together with reference TRBV27 and TRBJ1-4, the CDR3 gives the full variable domain: EAQVTQNPRYLITVTGKKLTVTCSQNMNHEYMSWYRQDPGLGLRQIYYSMNVEVTDKGDVPEGYKVSRKEKRNFPLILESPSPNQTSLYFCASSFGLSNEKLFFGSGTQLSVL.